The next 14 T cell receptor beta chains were all read from a single sample in a study of control samples from healthy donors and cancer patients. The repertoire was sequenced with immunoSEQ multiplex PCR; TCRdb's copy has only in-frame clones and lacks some. This sample has approximately 110,000 clones; more than 85% occur once, and the top ten carry about 7.2%. Material for sequencing was blood. These receptors came from a young woman in good health.

The V call is TRBV27, the J call TRBJ1-5; D unclear. Germline V CDR1 and CDR2: MNHEY, SMNVEV (reference sequence). This CDR3 has 14 residues. V was cut by 8 bases and J by 7 bases, with 18 bases left in between. The CDR3 nucleotides read TGTGCCAGCCAGGATCGGGCGATGGGACAGCCCCAGCATTTT. Protein: CASQDRAMGQPQHF.

The chain employs TRBV18 and TRBJ2-7; TRBD2 aligns across 8 bases. This CDR3 has 13 residues. With 5 bases clipped from V and 2 bases from J, the junction kept 2 bases outside the gene matches. Germline CDR1 and CDR2: KGHSH and LQKENI. For the CDR3, the DNA is TGTGCCAGCTCAGTGGGACTAGCCTACGAGCAGTACTTC. Amino acid sequence: CASSVGLAYEQYF.

This chain links TRBV9 with TRBJ1-3; D might be TRBD1 (5 bases). Trimming stripped 0 bases from V and 0 bases from J, with 13 bases between. This CDR3 comprises 17 residues. Germline CDR1 SGDLS, CDR2 YYNGEE. The chain's CDR3 is CASSVEGTDISGNTIYF. Here the CDR3 DNA reads TGTGCCAGCAGCGTAGAAGGGACCGATATCTCTGGAAACACCATATATTTT.

This chain connects TRBV29-1 to TRBJ1-2, with TRBD1 matching 8 bases. The CDR3 has 12 amino acids. Losses at the gene ends were 7 bases for V and 4 bases for J; bases not matched to a gene: 5. Germline CDR1 is SQVTM and CDR2 is ANQGSEA. The CDR3 sequence: CSGGTGPYGYTF. CDR3 in DNA: TGCAGCGGTGGGACAGGCCCCTATGGCTACACCTTC.

The J gene is TRBJ2-5, the V gene TRBV14, with D maybe TRBD2 (5 bases). The germline V and J ends were trimmed by 1 base and 0 bases, with 12 bases remaining between them. CDR3 length: 16 residues. Germline lookup yields CDR1 SGHDN and CDR2 FVKESK. CDR3 bases: TGTGCCAGCAGCCAAGTGTCTAGCCGATACCAAGAGACCCAGTACTTC. It specifies CASSQVSSRYQETQYF.

The V and J genes are TRBV5-1 and TRBJ2-3, with a possible D match to TRBD2 (5 bases). The CDR3 has 16 amino acids. Trimming cost V 0 bases and J 1 base, with 12 bases left between them. The germline V gene has CDR1 SGHRS and CDR2 YFSETQ. CDR3: CASSLDSGKGTDTQYF. CDR3 DNA sequence: TGCGCCAGCAGCTTGGATTCGGGGAAAGGCACAGATACGCAGTATTTT.

This chain joins TRBV7-9 and TRBJ1-5, with D tentatively TRBD1 (5 bases). Trimming left V 5 bases short and J 5 bases short, with 22 bases between. CDR3 length: 17 residues. The germline CDR1 and CDR2 sequences are SEHNR and FQNEAQ (reference sequence). CDR3 in amino acids: CASSRDGVGGSDQPQHF. The CDR3 DNA reads as TGTGCCAGCAGCCGAGATGGGGTCGGGGGAAGCGATCAGCCCCAGCATTTT.

V gene TRBV7-8 combines with J gene TRBJ2-3, with 8 bases lining up with TRBD2. The V gene's germline CDR1 is SGHVS and CDR2 FQNEAQ. Losses at the gene ends were 7 bases for V and 2 bases for J; bases not matched to a gene: 5. The CDR3 consists of 14 residues. The CDR3 reads CASTKAGVTDTQYF. CDR3 nucleotides: TGTGCCAGCACCAAAGCGGGGGTCACAGATACGCAGTATTTT.

This sequence joins TRBV7-9 and TRBJ1-1, with D uncertain. Trimming removed 5 bases at V and 3 bases at J, with 10 bases between. The CDR3 is 13 residues long. Per the germline V gene, CDR1 is SEHNR and CDR2 is FQNEAQ (reference sequence). The CDR3 loop reads CASSPRDHTEAFF. DNA for the CDR3: TGTGCCAGCAGCCCAAGAGACCACACTGAAGCTTTCTTT.

V gene TRBV3-1 (or the pseudogene TRBV3-2) combines with J gene TRBJ2-1; TRBD2 matches at 8 bases. The V gene's germline CDR1 is LGHDT and CDR2 YNNKEL (reference sequence). The CDR3 sequence is 20 residues long. V lost 4 bases to trimming and J lost 1 base; unmatched junction nucleotides: 18. The CDR3, as DNA: TGTGCCAGCAGCCCTTTTAGCGGGGACTTTAGGTTTTGGTCCTACAATGAGCAGTTCTTC. Translated: CASSPFSGDFRFWSYNEQFF.

V usage is TRBV24-1 and J usage is TRBJ2-5; D tentatively reads TRBD1 or TRBD2 (7 bases each). Germline V gives CDR1 KGHDR, CDR2 SFDVKD. Trimming took 6 bases from V and 4 from J, leaving 11 bases between them. CDR3 size: 13 residues. The DNA for the CDR3 is TGTGCCACCAGTCAGGGGGGGAGAGAGACCCAGTACTTC. Translation: CATSQGGRETQYF.

This clone was recorded once. The chain carries TRBV28 and TRBJ2-2; D is possibly TRBD1 (6 bases). Germline lookup yields CDR1 MDHEN and CDR2 SYDVKM. The V and J ends lost 3 bases and 3 bases respectively, with 11 bases between them. CDR3 length: 15 amino acids. The CDR3 sequence: CASSFTGLYTGELFF. As DNA, the CDR3 is TGTGCCAGCAGTTTTACAGGGCTCTACACCGGGGAGCTGTTTTTT.

The chain carries TRBV2 and TRBJ1-1; 7 positions match TRBD1. There are 13 residues in the CDR3. The J segment lost 1 base and the V segment lost 8 bases, leaving 4 bases of the junction unmatched. Per the germline V gene, CDR1 is SNHLY and CDR2 is FYNNEI. The CDR3 protein is CASSRDRNTEAFF. The CDR3 DNA reads as TGTGCCAGCTCGAGGGACAGGAACACTGAAGCTTTCTTT.

The chain recombines TRBV4-1 with TRBJ1-4; D unclear. CDR3 length: 16 amino acids. Between the trimmed V and J ends, which lost 0 bases and 0 bases, there was a span of 8 bases. Germline-derived CDR1 and CDR2 are MGHRA and YSYEKL. CDR3 protein: CASSQDVGATNEKLFF. Here the CDR3 DNA reads TGCGCCAGCAGCCAAGATGTCGGGGCAACTAATGAAAAACTGTTTTTT.